A single sample gave rise to the 9 T cell receptor beta chains below, sequenced in a study of shared clonotypes between healthy human individuals. Sequencing was performed with immunoSEQ multiplex PCR; in TCRdb, only in-frame clones are kept and a portion is missing. Of around 500,000 clones listed, approximately 80% are singletons. Sample: PBMCs. All receptors derive from a woman in her thirties or forties in good health. Some clones in this sample may be carry-over from other donors' samples.

CDR3 amino acids: CASSVSGTGTLSGEQYF. As DNA, the CDR3 is TGTGCCAGCAGCGTTTCCGGGACAGGGACCCTGTCTGGCGAGCAGTACTTC. This chain connects TRBV9 to TRBJ2-7; 9 bases are shared with TRBD1. The CDR3 is 17 residues long. Trimming took 2 bases from V and 6 from J; bases not matched to a gene: 15. Germline lookup yields CDR1 SGDLS and CDR2 YYNGEE.

The chain links TRBV9 to TRBJ2-2, with D perhaps assigned TRBD1 or TRBD2 (6 bases each). Trimming took 4 bases from V and 6 from J, leaving 19 bases between them. Germline assignment: CDR1 SGDLS and CDR2 YYNGEE. This CDR3 has 16 amino acids. The CDR3 region is CASSHGGGRDPGELFF. The CDR3 nucleotides read TGTGCCAGCAGCCATGGTGGGGGGCGTGATCCCGGGGAGCTGTTTTTT.

Concerning this clone itself: A read error may be the cause here, since a much bigger clone is one base away. Other DNA variants within this sample encode the same CDR3. The chain employs TRBV2 and TRBJ1-1; unclear D gene. V was pared by 1 base and J by 14 bases, with 8 bases between. The CDR3 is made up of 10 amino acids. Germline assignment: CDR1 SNHLY and CDR2 FYNNEI. CDR3 residues: CASSEVESFF. The CDR3 DNA is TGTGCCAGCAGTGAAGTCGAATCCTTCTTT.

For this clone: At one end, the junction sequence differs from germline, possibly due to a read error. The rearrangement joins TRBV5-1 to TRBJ1-3; the D is unclear. The CDR3 spans 16 residues. Germline V lookup: CDR1 SGHRS, CDR2 YFSETQ. The CDR3 sequence: CARSLAPSVSGNTIYF. The CDR3 DNA reads as TGCGCCCGCAGCTTGGCCCCCAGCGTGTCTGGAAACACCATATATTTT.

V is TRBV7-8 and J is TRBJ1-5, with unresolved D. Germline lookup yields CDR1 SGHVS and CDR2 FQNEAQ. The CDR3 is 16 amino acids. V gave up 5 bases and J gave up 0 bases, with 14 bases separating them. DNA of the CDR3: TGTGCCAGCAGCCCGGAAAACCCCTATAGCAATCAGCCCCAGCATTTT. The encoded protein is CASSPENPYSNQPQHF.

As to this clone: Other nucleotide sequences from this sample produce the same CDR3. The gene calls are TRBV5-1 and TRBJ2-6, with D possibly being TRBD2 (5 bases). Germline-derived CDR1 and CDR2 are SGHRS and YFSETQ. The V end was cut by 1 base, the J end by 0 bases, with 8 bases between. The CDR3 spans 16 residues. CDR3 in amino acids: CASSLTGSSGANVLTF. The CDR3 nucleotides read TGCGCCAGCAGCTTGACGGGAAGCTCTGGGGCCAACGTCCTGACTTTC.

This rearrangement joins TRBV9 to TRBJ2-1, with 9 bases matching TRBD2. The germline gives CDR1 SGDLS, CDR2 YYNGEE. The length of the CDR3 is 15 residues. With V trimmed by 3 bases and J by 5 bases, 6 bases remained unmatched. CDR3 DNA sequence: TGTGCCAGCAGCGAGTCCGGCGGGGGGGACAATGAGCAGTTCTTC. Its translation is CASSESGGGDNEQFF.

The V and J genes are TRBV28 and TRBJ2-7, with 7 bases identical to TRBD2. CDR3 length: 14 amino acids. V shed 6 bases and J 3 bases; nucleotides not matched to a gene: 8. Germline-derived CDR1 and CDR2 are MDHEN and SYDVKM. The CDR3 nucleotides read TGTGCCAGCAGCCTGGGCGGGAGTAGCTACGAGCAGTACTTC. Translation: CASSLGGSSYEQYF.

This chain connects TRBV4-3 to TRBJ2-1; D call uncertain. V gave up 3 bases and J gave up 0 bases, with 6 bases separating them. Germline CDR1 reads LGHNA; CDR2 reads YSLEER. This CDR3 is built from 14 residues. For the CDR3, the DNA is TGCGCCAGCAGCCAGCGAAGCTCCTACAATGAGCAGTTCTTC. This gives the protein CASSQRSSYNEQFF.